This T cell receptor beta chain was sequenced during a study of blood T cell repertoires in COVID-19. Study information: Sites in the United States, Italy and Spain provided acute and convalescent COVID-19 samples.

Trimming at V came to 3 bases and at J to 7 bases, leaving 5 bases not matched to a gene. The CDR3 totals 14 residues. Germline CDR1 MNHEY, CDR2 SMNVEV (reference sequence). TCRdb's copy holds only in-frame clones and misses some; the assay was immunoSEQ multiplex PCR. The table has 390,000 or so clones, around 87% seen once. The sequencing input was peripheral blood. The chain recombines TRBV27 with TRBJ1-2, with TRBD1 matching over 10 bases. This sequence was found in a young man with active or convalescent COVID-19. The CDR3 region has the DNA TGTGCCAGCAGTTTTTTGGGACAGGGGTTTGGCTACACCTTC. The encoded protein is CASSFLGQGFGYTF.